The 18 T cell receptor beta chains given below trace back to one sample, sequenced in a study of sequential checkpoint blockade in melanoma. Documented treatment: randomized to nivolumab then ipilimumab (arm A) or the reverse (arm B). Sequencing was performed with immunoSEQ multiplex PCR; in TCRdb, only in-frame clones are kept and a portion is missing. The data contain under 50,000 clones, around nine tenths of them singletons. The sample in question was CD8+ T cells sorted from blood (inferred from file names), obtained from a patient given nivolumab and ipilimumab in sequence. The source of these receptors is a human donor with melanoma.

The V gene is TRBV10-3, the J gene TRBJ2-3; the D gene is possibly TRBD2 (5 bases). The CDR3 is 15 amino acids. The V end was cut by 2 bases, the J end by 3 bases, with 12 bases between. Germline CDR1 and CDR2: ENHRY and SYGVKD. This CDR3 is CAISEPEGVTDTQYF. The CDR3 coding sequence is TGTGCCATCAGTGAGCCCGAGGGCGTTACAGATACGCAGTATTTT.

The chain couples TRBV6-1 to TRBJ1-1, with 8 bases identical to TRBD1. The germline V gene encodes CDR1 MNHNS and CDR2 SASEGT. The CDR3 runs 14 residues. Unmatched junction bases numbered 5, after V lost 3 bases and J lost 5 bases. The CDR3 sequence: CASSDDGQGTEAFF. The CDR3 nucleotides read TGTGCCAGCAGTGATGACGGACAGGGAACTGAAGCTTTCTTT.

This clone is labeled as medium-sized. V gene TRBV7-3 combines with J gene TRBJ1-1; 8 bases map to TRBD1. The CDR3 is made up of 14 amino acids. J lost 8 bases, V lost 6 bases, and 11 bases had no gene match. Germline V CDR1 and CDR2: SGHTA, FQGTGA. The CDR3 sequence: CASSPLSTGVEAFF. DNA for the CDR3: TGTGCCAGCAGTCCCCTCTCGACAGGGGTAGAAGCTTTCTTT.

This clone was picked up a small number of times. The chain carries TRBV19 and TRBJ2-1; 11 bases fit TRBD2. Germline V gene sequence: CDR1 LNHDA, CDR2 SQIVND (reference sequence). This CDR3 has 15 residues. The V gene end was trimmed by 4 bases and the J gene end by 4 bases; junction bases not matched to a gene: 3. CDR3 nucleotides: TGTGCCAGTAGTACGGGACTAGCGGCATACAATGAGCAGTTCTTC. Its translation is CASSTGLAAYNEQFF. Variable domain in full (rest from reference TRBV19 and TRBJ2-1): DGGITQSPKYLFRKEGQNVTLSCEQNLNHDAMYWYRQDPGQGLRLIYYSQIVNDFQKGDIAEGYSVSREKKESFPLTVTSAQKNPTAFYLCASSTGLAAYNEQFFGPGTRLTVL.

CDR3 protein: CASSPLELAGGAYEQYF. The DNA for the CDR3 is TGTGCCAGCAGTCCTCTGGAACTAGCGGGAGGAGCCTACGAGCAGTACTTC. The gene calls are TRBV28 and TRBJ2-7, with 12 bases identical to TRBD2. From germline, CDR1 is MDHEN and CDR2 SYDVKM. The CDR3 covers 17 residues. J gave up 2 bases and V 5 bases, and 10 bases lay outside the gene matches.

The chain joins TRBV27 to TRBJ2-7; the match to TRBD1 covers 12 bases. This CDR3 contains 16 residues. Unmatched junction bases numbered 7, after V lost 3 bases and J lost 4 bases. Per the germline V gene, CDR1 is MNHEY and CDR2 is SMNVEV (reference sequence). CDR3 amino acids: CASSFLPGQGAYEQYF. The DNA of the CDR3 is TGTGCCAGCAGTTTTCTGCCGGGACAGGGGGCTTACGAGCAGTACTTC.

The J gene is TRBJ2-3, the V gene TRBV9; TRBD2 aligns across 11 bases. The junction had 6 bases not matched to a gene; V was cut back by 2 bases and J by 4 bases. CDR1 is SGDLS and CDR2 is YYNGEE in the germline V gene. The CDR3 is 16 amino acids. CDR3 sequence reads: CASSVITSGSPDTQYF. CDR3 in DNA: TGTGCCAGCAGCGTGATAACTAGCGGGAGCCCAGATACGCAGTATTTT.

The V and J genes are TRBV11-2 and TRBJ1-4; D uncertain. Looked up from germline, CDR1 is SGHAT and CDR2 is FQNNGV. This CDR3 is built from 14 residues. V was cut by 6 bases and J by 0 bases, with 8 bases left in between. In nucleotides, the CDR3 is TGTGCCAGCAGGGGCGCAGCAACTAATGAAAAACTGTTTTTT. Translation gives CASRGAATNEKLFF.

The count of this clone is one. The V call is TRBV19, the J call TRBJ1-2, with a tentative D call TRBD1 (6 bases). The V end was cut by 1 base, the J end by 4 bases, with 10 bases between. Germline lookup yields CDR1 LNHDA and CDR2 SQIVND (reference sequence). This CDR3 is 14 amino acids long. The CDR3 DNA reads as TGTGCCAGTAGTATAGCAGGGGCGGCCTATGGCTACACCTTC. Translation gives CASSIAGAAYGYTF.

For the CDR3, the DNA is TGCGCCAGCAGCCAAGAGGAGGGCCGAGAGACCCAGTACTTC. Translation: CASSQEEGRETQYF. The chain recombines TRBV4-1 with TRBJ2-5; D is perhaps TRBD2 (6 bases). The CDR3 runs 14 residues. Per germline, CDR1 MGHRA and CDR2 YSYEKL. Deletions cut 0 bases from V and 4 bases from J, with 9 bases between.

The chain couples TRBV9 to TRBJ2-1, with 7 bases that match TRBD2. Germline V gives CDR1 SGDLS, CDR2 YYNGEE. There are 14 residues in the CDR3. V gave up 1 base and J gave up 10 bases; unmatched junction bases: 8. The CDR3 bases are TGTGCCAGCAGCGTATTTGGCCTAGCGGACGAGCAGTTCTTC. It codes for CASSVFGLADEQFF.

The chain employs TRBV27 and TRBJ1-6; D possibly corresponds to TRBD1 (6 bases). The length of the CDR3 is 16 residues. The V gene lost 3 bases and the J gene lost 8 bases, with 17 bases spanning the gap. CDR1 is MNHEY, CDR2 SMNVEV, per germline (reference sequence). The CDR3 region has the DNA TGTGCCAGCAGTTTGACGGACAGAGGAATCGATTCACCCCTCCACTTT. It specifies CASSLTDRGIDSPLHF.

The chain uses TRBV27 and TRBJ2-7; D call uncertain. Deletions cut 0 bases from V and 3 bases from J, with 15 bases between. Looked up from germline, CDR1 is MNHEY and CDR2 is SMNVEV (reference sequence). This CDR3 contains 16 residues. CDR3 sequence reads: CASSLSIGYLVYEQYF. The CDR3 DNA reads as TGTGCCAGCAGTTTATCAATAGGCTACCTAGTCTACGAGCAGTACTTC.

The gene calls are TRBV28 and TRBJ1-6, with 7 bases that match TRBD1. V gave up 5 bases and J gave up 6 bases; unmatched junction bases: 7. This CDR3 comprises 15 residues. The germline gives CDR1 MDHEN, CDR2 SYDVKM. CDR3 in amino acids: CASSPQGVGNSPLHF. The CDR3 bases are TGTGCCAGCAGTCCCCAGGGGGTAGGTAATTCACCCCTCCACTTT.

The J gene is TRBJ1-4, the V gene TRBV7-2; tentatively, D is TRBD1 (5 bases). Trimming left V 5 bases short and J 5 bases short, with 18 bases between. The CDR3 has 16 residues. Germline CDR1 reads SGHTA; CDR2 reads FQGNSA. In nucleotides, the CDR3 is TGTGCCAGCAGCCTCAATTGGGGCAGAGAAAATGAAAAACTGTTTTTT. It specifies CASSLNWGRENEKLFF.

The rearrangement uses TRBV10-3 and TRBJ1-4; 7 positions agree with TRBD1. V lost 4 bases and J lost 3; bases outside the gene matches: 5. CDR1 and CDR2 (germline): ENHRY, SYGVKD. The CDR3 runs 15 residues. CDR3 coding DNA: TGTGCCATCAGTGCAAGGACAGGCTCTAATGAAAAACTGTTTTTT. Protein product: CAISARTGSNEKLFF.

The J gene is TRBJ2-7, the V gene TRBV9; 11 nucleotides align to TRBD1. Germline V lookup: CDR1 SGDLS, CDR2 YYNGEE. This CDR3 region has 15 residues. V gave up 0 bases and J gave up 3 bases; unmatched junction bases: 2. The CDR3 is CASSVAGQGGYEQYF. CDR3 sequence (DNA): TGTGCCAGCAGCGTAGCGGGACAGGGGGGCTACGAGCAGTACTTC.

V usage is TRBV9 and J usage is TRBJ1-2; D is unclear. The V gene's germline CDR1 is SGDLS and CDR2 YYNGEE. Trimming pared 0 bases from V and 4 bases from J, leaving 13 bases between. The length of the CDR3 is 15 residues. CDR3 sequence (DNA): TGTGCCAGCAGCGTAGAAGGAGACGAGTGCTATGGCTACACCTTC. Its protein product is CASSVEGDECYGYTF.